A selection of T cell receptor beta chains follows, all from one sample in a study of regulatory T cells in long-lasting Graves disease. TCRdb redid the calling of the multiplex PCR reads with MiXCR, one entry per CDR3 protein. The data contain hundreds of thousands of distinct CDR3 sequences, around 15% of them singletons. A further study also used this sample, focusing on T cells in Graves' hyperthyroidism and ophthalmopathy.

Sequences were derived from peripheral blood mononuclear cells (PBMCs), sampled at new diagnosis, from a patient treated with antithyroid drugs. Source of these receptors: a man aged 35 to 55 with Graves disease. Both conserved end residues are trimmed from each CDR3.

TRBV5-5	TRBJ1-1	ASGGTGLMNTEAF
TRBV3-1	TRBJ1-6	ASSSPRAYNSPLH
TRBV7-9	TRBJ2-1	ASSPWRGGSYNEQF
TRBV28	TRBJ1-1	ASSLRTGSAF
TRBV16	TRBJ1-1	ASSPTDRNTEAF
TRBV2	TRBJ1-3	ASSERANTIY
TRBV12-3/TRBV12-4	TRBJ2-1	ASRGSLVGEQF
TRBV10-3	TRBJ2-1	AISRDRGDNEQF
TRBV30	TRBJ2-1	AWVKQGRYNEQF
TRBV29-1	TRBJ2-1	SVAIRNEQF
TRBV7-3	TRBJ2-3	ASARAGDSTDTQY
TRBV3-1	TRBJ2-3	ASSQEPGADTQY
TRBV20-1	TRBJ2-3	SASGGAVTQY
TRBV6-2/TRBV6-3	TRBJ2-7	ASRRQRLYEQY
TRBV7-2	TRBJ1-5	ASSFGQEGNQPQH
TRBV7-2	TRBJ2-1	ASSSGPGGAVRNEQF
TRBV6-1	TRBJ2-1	ASPLRKDISSYNEQF
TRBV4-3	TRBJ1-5	ASSQDRGGQPQH
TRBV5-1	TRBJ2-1	ASSLVKFRQGPQKEQF
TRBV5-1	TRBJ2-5	ASSLADGSETQY
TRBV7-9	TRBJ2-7	ASSPVDSTGVHFYEQY
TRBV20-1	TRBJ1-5	SARAGRVNQPQH
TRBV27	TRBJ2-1	ASSFGPRVGEQF
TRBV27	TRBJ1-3	ASRKTGARNTIY
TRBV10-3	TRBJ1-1	AISDSLEGHTEAF
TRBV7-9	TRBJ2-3	ASSPNSGVLGSVVTDTQY
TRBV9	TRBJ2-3	ASSVAGVADTQY
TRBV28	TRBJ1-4	ASISGDEKLF
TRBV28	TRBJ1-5	ASSSQRDQPQH
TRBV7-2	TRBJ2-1	ASSLVQTYNEQF
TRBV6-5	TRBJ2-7	ASSLHPSYEQY
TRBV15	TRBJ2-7	ATSFGLSYEQY
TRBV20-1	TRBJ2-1	SAGLSGLSYNEQF
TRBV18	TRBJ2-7	ASSPPAGHSYEQY
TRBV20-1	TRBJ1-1	SARDGGGGTYEAF
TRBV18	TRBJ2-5	ASSSTGDSQETQY
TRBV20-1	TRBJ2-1	SASHRGVSNEQF
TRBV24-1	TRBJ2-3	ATSDTLTGPDTQY
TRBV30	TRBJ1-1	AWSGDRNHEAF